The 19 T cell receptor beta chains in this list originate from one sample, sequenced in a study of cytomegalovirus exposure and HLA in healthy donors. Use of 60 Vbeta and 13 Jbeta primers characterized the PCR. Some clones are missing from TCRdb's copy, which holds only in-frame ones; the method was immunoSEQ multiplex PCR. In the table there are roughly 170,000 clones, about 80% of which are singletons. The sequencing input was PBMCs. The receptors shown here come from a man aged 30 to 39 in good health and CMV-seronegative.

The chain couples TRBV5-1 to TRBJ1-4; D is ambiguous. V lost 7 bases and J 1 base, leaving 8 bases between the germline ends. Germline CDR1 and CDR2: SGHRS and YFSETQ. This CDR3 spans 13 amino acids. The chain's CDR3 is CASARLTNEKLFF. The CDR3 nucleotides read TGCGCCAGCGCCAGGCTAACTAATGAAAAACTGTTTTTT.

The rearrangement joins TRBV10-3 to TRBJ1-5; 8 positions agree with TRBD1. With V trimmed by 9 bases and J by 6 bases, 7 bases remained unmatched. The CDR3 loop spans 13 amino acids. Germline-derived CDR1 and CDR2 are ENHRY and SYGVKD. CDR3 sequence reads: CAIQGDLGQPQHF. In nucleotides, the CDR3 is TGTGCCATACAGGGGGATCTAGGTCAGCCCCAGCATTTT.

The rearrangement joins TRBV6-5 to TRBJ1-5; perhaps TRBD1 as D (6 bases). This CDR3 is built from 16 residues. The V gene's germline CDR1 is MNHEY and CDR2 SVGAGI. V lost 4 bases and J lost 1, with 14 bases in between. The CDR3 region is CASSLTTGISNQPQHF. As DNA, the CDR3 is TGTGCCAGCAGTTTAACAACAGGGATAAGCAATCAGCCCCAGCATTTT.

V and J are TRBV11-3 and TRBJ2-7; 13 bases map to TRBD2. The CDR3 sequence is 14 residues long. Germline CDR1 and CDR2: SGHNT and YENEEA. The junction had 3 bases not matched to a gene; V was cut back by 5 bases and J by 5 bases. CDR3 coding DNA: TGTGCCAGCAGCCCCGGACTAGCGGGGGACGAGCAGTACTTC. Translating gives CASSPGLAGDEQYF.

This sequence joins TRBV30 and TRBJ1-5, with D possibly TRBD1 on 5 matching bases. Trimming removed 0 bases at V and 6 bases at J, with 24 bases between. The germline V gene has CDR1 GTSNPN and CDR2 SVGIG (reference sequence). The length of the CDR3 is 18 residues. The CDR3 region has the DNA TGTGCCTGGAGTGTTTTTGGCAGCGCTCGTGGGGGGGGTCAGCCCCAGCATTTT. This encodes CAWSVFGSARGGGQPQHF.

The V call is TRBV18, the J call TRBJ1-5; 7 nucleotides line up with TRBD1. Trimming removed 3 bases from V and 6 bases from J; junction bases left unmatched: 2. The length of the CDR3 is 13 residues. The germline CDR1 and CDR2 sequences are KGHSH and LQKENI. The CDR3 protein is CASSPTGSQPQHF. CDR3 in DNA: TGTGCCAGCTCACCGACAGGGTCTCAGCCCCAGCATTTT.

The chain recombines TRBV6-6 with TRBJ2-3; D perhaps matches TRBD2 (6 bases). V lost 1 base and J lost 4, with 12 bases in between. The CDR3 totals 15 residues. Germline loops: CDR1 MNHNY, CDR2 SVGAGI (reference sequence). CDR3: CASSYLARESDTQYF. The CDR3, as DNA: TGTGCCAGCAGTTACTTGGCACGGGAGTCAGATACGCAGTATTTT.

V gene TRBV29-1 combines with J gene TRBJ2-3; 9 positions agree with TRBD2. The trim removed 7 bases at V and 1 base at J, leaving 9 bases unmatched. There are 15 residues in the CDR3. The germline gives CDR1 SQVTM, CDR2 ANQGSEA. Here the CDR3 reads CSADSGSLGTDTQYF. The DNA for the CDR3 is TGCAGCGCCGATAGCGGGAGTCTCGGCACAGATACGCAGTATTTT.

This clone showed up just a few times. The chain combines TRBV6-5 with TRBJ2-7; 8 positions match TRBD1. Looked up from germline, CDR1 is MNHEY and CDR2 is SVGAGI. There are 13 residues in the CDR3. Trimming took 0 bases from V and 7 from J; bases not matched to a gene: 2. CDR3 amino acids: CASSYSTGEEQYF. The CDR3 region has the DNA TGTGCCAGCAGTTACTCGACAGGGGAAGAGCAGTACTTC.

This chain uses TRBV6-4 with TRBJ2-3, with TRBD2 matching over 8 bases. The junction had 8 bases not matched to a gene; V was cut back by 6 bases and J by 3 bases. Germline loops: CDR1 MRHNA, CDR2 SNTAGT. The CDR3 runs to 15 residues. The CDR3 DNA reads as TGTGCCAGCAGCGTCAAAGCGGGAGAGACAGATACGCAGTATTTT. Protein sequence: CASSVKAGETDTQYF.

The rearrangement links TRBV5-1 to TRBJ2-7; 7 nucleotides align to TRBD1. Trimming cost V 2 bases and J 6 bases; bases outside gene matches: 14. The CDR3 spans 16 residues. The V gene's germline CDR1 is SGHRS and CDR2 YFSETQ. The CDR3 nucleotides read TGCGCCAGCAGCTTCGACCCCCCGCGACAGGGCGGCGAGCAGTACTTC. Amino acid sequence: CASSFDPPRQGGEQYF.

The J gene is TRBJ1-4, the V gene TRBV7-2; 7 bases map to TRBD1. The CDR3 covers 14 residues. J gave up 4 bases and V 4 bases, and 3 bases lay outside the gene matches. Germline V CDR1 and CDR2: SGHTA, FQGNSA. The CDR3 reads CASSSGQFNEKLFF. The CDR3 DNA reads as TGTGCCAGCAGCTCGGGACAGTTTAATGAAAAACTGTTTTTT.

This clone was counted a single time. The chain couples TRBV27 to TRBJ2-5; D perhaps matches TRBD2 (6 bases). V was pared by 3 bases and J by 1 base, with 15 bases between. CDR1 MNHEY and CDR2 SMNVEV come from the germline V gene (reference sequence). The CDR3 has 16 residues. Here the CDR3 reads CASSFAGPRPQETQYF. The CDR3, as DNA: TGTGCCAGCAGTTTCGCGGGACCGAGACCCCAAGAGACCCAGTACTTC.

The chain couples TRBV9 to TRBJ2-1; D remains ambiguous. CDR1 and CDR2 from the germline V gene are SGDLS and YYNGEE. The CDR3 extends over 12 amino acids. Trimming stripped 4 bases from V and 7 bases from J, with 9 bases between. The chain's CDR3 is CASSNPGNEQFF. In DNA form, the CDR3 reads TGTGCCAGCAGCAACCCAGGAAATGAGCAGTTCTTC.

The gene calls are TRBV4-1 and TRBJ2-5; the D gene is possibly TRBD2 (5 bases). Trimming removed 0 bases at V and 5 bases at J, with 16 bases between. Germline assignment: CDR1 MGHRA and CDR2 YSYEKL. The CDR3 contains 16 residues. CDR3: CASSQDPGEAEETQYF. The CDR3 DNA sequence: TGCGCCAGCAGCCAAGACCCCGGGGAAGCGGAGGAGACCCAGTACTTC.

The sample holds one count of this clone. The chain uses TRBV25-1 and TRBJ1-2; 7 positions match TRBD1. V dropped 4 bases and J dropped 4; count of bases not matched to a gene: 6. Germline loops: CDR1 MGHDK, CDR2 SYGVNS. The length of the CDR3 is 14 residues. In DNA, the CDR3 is TGTGCCAGCAGTGGGATGACAGGGACCTATGGCTACACCTTC. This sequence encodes CASSGMTGTYGYTF.

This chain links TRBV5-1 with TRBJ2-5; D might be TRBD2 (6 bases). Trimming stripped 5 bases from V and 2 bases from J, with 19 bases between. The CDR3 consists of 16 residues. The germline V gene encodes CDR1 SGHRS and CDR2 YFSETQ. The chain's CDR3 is CASRGGDRTEQETQYF. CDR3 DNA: TGCGCCAGCAGGGGCGGGGACCGAACAGAGCAAGAGACCCAGTACTTC.

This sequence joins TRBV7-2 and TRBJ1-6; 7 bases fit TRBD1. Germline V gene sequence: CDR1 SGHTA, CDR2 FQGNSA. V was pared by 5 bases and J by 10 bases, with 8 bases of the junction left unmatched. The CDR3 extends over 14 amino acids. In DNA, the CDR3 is TGTGCCAGCAGCATAGGACAGGTAGCCTCACCCCTCCACTTT. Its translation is CASSIGQVASPLHF.

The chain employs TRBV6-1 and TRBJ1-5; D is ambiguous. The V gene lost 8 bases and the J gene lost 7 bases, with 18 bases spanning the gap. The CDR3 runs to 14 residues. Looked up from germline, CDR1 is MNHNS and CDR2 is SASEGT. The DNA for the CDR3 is TGTGCCAGCGCCGGTAGCGGGGTTAGCCAGCCCCAGCATTTT. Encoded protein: CASAGSGVSQPQHF.